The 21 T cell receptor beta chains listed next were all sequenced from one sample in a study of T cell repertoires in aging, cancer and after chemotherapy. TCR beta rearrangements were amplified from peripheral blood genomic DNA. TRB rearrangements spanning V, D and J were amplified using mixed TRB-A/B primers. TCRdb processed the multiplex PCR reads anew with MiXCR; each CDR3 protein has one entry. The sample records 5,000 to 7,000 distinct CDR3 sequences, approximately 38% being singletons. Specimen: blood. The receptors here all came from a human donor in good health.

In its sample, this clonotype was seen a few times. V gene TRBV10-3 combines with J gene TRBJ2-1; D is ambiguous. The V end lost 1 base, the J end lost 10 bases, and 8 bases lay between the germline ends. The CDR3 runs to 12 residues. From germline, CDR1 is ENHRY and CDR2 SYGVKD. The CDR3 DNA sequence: TGTGCCATCAGTGAGTATTTCCGCGAGCAGTTCTTC. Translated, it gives CAISEYFREQFF.

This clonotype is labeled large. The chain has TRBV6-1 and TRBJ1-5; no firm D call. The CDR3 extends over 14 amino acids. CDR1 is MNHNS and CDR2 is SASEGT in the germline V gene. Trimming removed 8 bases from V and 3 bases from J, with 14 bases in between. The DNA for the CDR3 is TGTGCCAGCGGTTGGACGGCAATCAATCAGCCCCAGCATTTT. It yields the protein CASGWTAINQPQHF.

The CDR3 reads CASSLRQGGEIYYGYTF. DNA for the CDR3: TGTGCCAGCAGTTTGAGACAGGGCGGGGAAATCTATTATGGCTACACCTTC. The rearrangement joins TRBV27 to TRBJ1-2; 7 bases are a match to TRBD1. The CDR3 covers 17 residues. The V gene's germline CDR1 is MNHEY and CDR2 SMNVEV (reference sequence). Trimming cost V 3 bases and J 5 bases; bases outside gene matches: 15.

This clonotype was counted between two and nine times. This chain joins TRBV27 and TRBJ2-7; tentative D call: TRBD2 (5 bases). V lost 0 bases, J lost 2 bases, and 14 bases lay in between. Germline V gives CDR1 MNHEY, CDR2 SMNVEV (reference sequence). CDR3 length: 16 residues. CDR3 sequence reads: CASSLSLGVTPYEQYF. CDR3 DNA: TGTGCCAGCAGTTTATCTTTGGGAGTTACTCCCTACGAGCAGTACTTC.

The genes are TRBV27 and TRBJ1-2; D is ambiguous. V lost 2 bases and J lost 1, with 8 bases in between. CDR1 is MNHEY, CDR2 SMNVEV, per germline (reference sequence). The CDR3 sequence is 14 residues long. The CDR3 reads CASSLRRGNYGYTF. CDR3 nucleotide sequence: TGTGCCAGCAGTTTAAGGCGTGGTAACTATGGCTACACCTTC.

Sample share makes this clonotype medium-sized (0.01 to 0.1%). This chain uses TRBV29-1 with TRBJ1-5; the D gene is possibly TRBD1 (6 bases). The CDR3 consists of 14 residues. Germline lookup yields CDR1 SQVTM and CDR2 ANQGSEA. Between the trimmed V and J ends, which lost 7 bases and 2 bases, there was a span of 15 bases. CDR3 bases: TGCAGCGCACTTACAGGGAACGGCAATCAGCCCCAGCATTTT. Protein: CSALTGNGNQPQHF.

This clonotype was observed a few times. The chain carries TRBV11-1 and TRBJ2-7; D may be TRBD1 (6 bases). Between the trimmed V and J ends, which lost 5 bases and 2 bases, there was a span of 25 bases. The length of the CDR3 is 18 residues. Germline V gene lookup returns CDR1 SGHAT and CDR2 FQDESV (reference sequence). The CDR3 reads CASSRQNRLRGFTYEQYF. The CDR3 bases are TGTGCCAGCAGCCGACAAAACCGTCTGAGGGGGTTCACCTACGAGCAGTACTTC. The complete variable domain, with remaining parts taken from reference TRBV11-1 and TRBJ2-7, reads EAEVAQSPRYKITEKSQAVAFWCDPISGHATLYWYRQILGQGPELLVQFQDESVVDDSQLPKDRFSAERLKGVDSTLKIQPAELGDSAMYLCASSRQNRLRGFTYEQYFGPGTRLTVT.

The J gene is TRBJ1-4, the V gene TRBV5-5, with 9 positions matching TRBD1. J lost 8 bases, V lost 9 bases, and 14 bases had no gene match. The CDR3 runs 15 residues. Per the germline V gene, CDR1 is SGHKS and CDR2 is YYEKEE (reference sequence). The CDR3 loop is CATETTGTGIEKLFF. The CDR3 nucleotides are TGTGCCACTGAGACGACCGGGACAGGGATCGAAAAACTGTTTTTT.

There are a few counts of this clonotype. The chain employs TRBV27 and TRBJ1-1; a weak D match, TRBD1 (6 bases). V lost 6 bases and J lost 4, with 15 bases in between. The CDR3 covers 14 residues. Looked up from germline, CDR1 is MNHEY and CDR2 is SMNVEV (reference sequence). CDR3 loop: CASSRNRVPTEAFF. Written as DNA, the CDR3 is TGTGCCAGCAGCCGAAACAGGGTTCCCACTGAAGCTTTCTTT.

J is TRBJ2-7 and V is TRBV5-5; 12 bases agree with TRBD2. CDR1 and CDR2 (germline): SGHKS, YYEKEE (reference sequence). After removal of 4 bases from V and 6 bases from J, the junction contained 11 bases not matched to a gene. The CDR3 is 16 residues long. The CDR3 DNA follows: TGTGCCAGCAGCACTCTAGCGGGGGGGAGGATCGGCGAGCAGTACTTC. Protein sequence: CASSTLAGGRIGEQYF.

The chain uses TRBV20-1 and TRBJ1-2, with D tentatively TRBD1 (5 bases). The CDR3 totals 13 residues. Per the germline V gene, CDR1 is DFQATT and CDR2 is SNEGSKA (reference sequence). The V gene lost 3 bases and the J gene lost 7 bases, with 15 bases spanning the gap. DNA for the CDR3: TGCAGTGCTAGGTGGGGGGGATATCGTGGCTACACCTTC. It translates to CSARWGGYRGYTF.

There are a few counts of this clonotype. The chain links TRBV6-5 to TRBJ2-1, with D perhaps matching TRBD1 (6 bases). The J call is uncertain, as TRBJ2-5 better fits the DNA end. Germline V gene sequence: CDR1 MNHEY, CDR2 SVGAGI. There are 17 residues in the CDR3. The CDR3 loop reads CASSYSIGRGERETQYF. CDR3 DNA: TGTGCCAGCAGTTACTCGATAGGCAGGGGAGAAAGAGAGACCCAGTACTTC.

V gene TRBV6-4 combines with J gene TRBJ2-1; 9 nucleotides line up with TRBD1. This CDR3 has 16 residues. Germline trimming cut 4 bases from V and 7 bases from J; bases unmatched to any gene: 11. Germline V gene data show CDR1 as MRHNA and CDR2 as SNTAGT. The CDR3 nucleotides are TGTGCCAGCAGTGGGGGGACAGGGACGGTCAGGAATGAGCAGTTCTTC. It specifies CASSGGTGTVRNEQFF.

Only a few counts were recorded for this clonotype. CDR3 amino acids: CASSDSGEPTDTQYF. CDR3 in DNA: TGTGCCAGCAGTGATAGCGGGGAGCCCACAGATACGCAGTATTTT. The V gene is TRBV6-4, the J gene TRBJ2-3; 8 bases are a match to TRBD2. CDR3 length equals 15 residues. Germline-derived CDR1 and CDR2 are MRHNA and SNTAGT. After removal of 3 bases from V and 2 bases from J, the junction contained 4 bases not matched to a gene.

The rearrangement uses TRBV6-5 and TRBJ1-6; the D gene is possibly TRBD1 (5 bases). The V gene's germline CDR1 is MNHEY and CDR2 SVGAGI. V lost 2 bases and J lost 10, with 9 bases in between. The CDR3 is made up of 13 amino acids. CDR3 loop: CASSYQGGSPLHF. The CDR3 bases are TGTGCCAGCAGTTACCAGGGTGGATCACCCCTCCACTTT.

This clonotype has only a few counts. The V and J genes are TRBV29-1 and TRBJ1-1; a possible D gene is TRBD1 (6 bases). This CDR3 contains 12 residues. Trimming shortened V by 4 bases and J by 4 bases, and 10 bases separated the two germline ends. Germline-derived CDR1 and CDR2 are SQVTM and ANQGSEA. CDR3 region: CSVGEGGTEAFF. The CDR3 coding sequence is TGCAGCGTTGGTGAAGGGGGCACTGAAGCTTTCTTT.

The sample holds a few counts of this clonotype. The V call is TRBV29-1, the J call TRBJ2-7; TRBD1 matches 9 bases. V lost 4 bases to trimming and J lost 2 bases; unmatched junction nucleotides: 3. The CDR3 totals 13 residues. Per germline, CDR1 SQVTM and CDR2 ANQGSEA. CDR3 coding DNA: TGCAGCGTTGGGACAGGGGCACCCTACGAGCAGTACTTC. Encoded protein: CSVGTGAPYEQYF.

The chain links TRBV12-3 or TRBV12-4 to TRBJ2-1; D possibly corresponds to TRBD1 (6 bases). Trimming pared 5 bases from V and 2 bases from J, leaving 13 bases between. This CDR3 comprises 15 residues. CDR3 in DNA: TGTGCCAGCAGTCCCCGGACAGCCGCCTACAATGAGCAGTTCTTC. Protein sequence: CASSPRTAAYNEQFF.

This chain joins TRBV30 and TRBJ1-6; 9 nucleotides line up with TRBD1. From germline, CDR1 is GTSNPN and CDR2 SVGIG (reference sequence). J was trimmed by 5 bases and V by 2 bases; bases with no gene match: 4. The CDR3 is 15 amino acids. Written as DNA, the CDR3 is TGTGCCTGGAGTCCGAGACAGGGGGATAATTCACCCCTCCACTTT. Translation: CAWSPRQGDNSPLHF.

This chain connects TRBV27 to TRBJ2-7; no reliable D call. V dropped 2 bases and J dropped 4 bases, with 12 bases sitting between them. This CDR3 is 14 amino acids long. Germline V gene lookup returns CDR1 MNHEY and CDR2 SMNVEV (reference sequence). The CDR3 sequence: CASSLVSSGYEQYF. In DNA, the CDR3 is TGTGCCAGCAGTTTAGTTTCCTCGGGTTACGAGCAGTACTTC.

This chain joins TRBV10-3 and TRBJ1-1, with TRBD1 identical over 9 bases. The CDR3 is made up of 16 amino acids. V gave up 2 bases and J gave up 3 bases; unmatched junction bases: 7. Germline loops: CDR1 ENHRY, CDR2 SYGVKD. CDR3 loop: CAISEAGQGMDTEAFF. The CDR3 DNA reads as TGTGCCATCAGTGAGGCAGGACAGGGGATGGACACTGAAGCTTTCTTT.